Shown below are 4 T cell receptor beta chains from a single sample sequenced in a study of T-cell reconstitution after alpha-beta-depleted transplantation in children. Preparation of the TCRbeta library was carried out with unique molecular identifiers. Via MiXCR, TCRdb re-called the PCR reads, giving one row per CDR3 protein. Among about 200,000 distinct CDR3 sequences listed, 5% to 7.5% were seen once. Source: PBMCs, taken before TCRalphabeta/CD19-depleted stem cell transplant. The receptors derive from a girl under two years old with combined immunodeficiency, due to receive a stem cell transplant.

The table lists this clonotype with many counts. This chain joins TRBV4-3 and TRBJ1-1; D ambiguous. V lost 4 bases and J 0 bases, leaving 12 bases between the germline ends. CDR1 and CDR2 (germline): LGHNA, YSLEER. CDR3 length equals 15 residues. CDR3 residues: CASSLALEVNTEAFF. CDR3 bases: TGCGCCAGCAGCCTTGCTTTGGAGGTGAACACTGAAGCTTTCTTT.

The rearrangement joins TRBV12-3 or TRBV12-4 to TRBJ1-1; D is unresolved. V was clipped by 5 bases and J by 4 bases, with 11 bases between them. CDR3 size: 13 residues. The CDR3 loop reads CASSPQVGTEAFF. The CDR3 region has the DNA TGTGCCAGCAGTCCTCAGGTGGGCACTGAAGCTTTCTTT.

This clonotype was observed at least ten times. The CDR3 protein is CASSPGQAGEQYF. The CDR3 nucleotides read TGCGCCAGCAGCCCCGGACAGGCCGGGGAGCAGTACTTC. V and J are TRBV5-1 and TRBJ2-7, with TRBD1 identical over 7 bases. This CDR3 has 13 residues. Germline V lookup: CDR1 SGHRS, CDR2 YFSETQ. The J segment lost 7 bases and the V segment lost 4 bases, leaving 8 bases of the junction unmatched.

This clonotype was counted ten times or more. The chain links TRBV20-1 to TRBJ2-7; D unclear. CDR1 and CDR2 (germline): DFQATT, SNEGSKA (reference sequence). With 6 bases removed from V and 2 bases from J, the gap between germline ends came to 14 bases. The length of the CDR3 is 13 residues. The DNA of the CDR3 is TGCAGTGCCAGCGAGGAGTCAACCTACGAGCAGTACTTC. This encodes CSASEESTYEQYF.